The 27 T cell receptor beta chains in this list originate from one sample, sequenced in a study of cytomegalovirus exposure and HLA in healthy donors. The study ran its PCR with 60 Vbeta and 13 Jbeta primers. TCRdb's copy holds only in-frame clones and misses some; the assay was immunoSEQ multiplex PCR. The data show about 160,000 clones, with more than 80% seen just once and around 6.7% held by the top ten. Input material: PBMCs. The receptors come from a woman aged 25 to 39 in good health and CMV-seropositive.

The rearrangement uses TRBV11-2 and TRBJ2-1, with D possibly TRBD1 on 6 matching bases. The germline gives CDR1 SGHAT, CDR2 FQNNGV. The CDR3 length is 16 residues. The V end was cut by 5 bases, the J end by 3 bases, with 17 bases between. As DNA, the CDR3 is TGTGCCAGCAGCCCCTCCGGACAGTTTAACTACAATGAGCAGTTCTTC. Amino acids: CASSPSGQFNYNEQFF. Looking up the rest from reference TRBV11-2 and TRBJ2-1 gives the full variable domain: EAGVAQSPRYKIIEKRQSVAFWCNPISGHATLYWYQQILGQGPKLLIQFQNNGVVDDSQLPKDRFSAERLKGVDSTLKIQPAKLEDSAVYLCASSPSGQFNYNEQFFGPGTRLTVL.

J is TRBJ2-1 and V is TRBV29-1; possible D gene TRBD2, 6 bases. Germline CDR1 and CDR2: SQVTM and ANQGSEA. With 5 bases removed from V and 5 bases from J, the gap between germline ends came to 22 bases. The CDR3 is made up of 16 amino acids. The CDR3 here is CSVPEGRSWGDNEQFF. The CDR3 nucleotides read TGCAGCGTTCCCGAGGGCAGGAGCTGGGGGGACAATGAGCAGTTCTTC.

V and J are TRBV21-1 and TRBJ1-2. TRBV21-1 is assigned pseudogene status. The CDR3 is 17 amino acids. The CDR3 region has the DNA TGTGCCAGCAGCAAAGCGGGGAGGGCCCGACGGGGGTCTGGCTACACCTTC. Translating it yields CASSKAGRARRGSGYTF.

The chain is built from TRBV7-3 and TRBJ2-3, with 8 bases identical to TRBD1. The V and J ends lost 0 bases and 2 bases, in that order; junction bases with no gene match: 4. CDR3 length equals 16 residues. Germline CDR1 SGHTA, CDR2 FQGTGA. The CDR3 DNA reads TGTGCCAGCAGCTTAACGACAGGGGCGAACACAGATACGCAGTATTTT. Translation: CASSLTTGANTDTQYF. The variable domain in full, completed from reference TRBV7-3 and TRBJ2-3, reads GAGVSQTPSNKVTEKGKYVELRCDPISGHTALYWYRQSLGQGPEFLIYFQGTGAADDSGLPNDRFFAVRPEGSVSTLKIQRTERGDSAVYLCASSLTTGANTDTQYFGPGTRLTVL.

The rearrangement links TRBV14 to TRBJ2-1; the match to TRBD2 covers 8 bases. The CDR3 contains 15 residues. The V segment lost 1 base and the J segment 8 bases; nucleotides outside the gene matches: 7. Per germline, CDR1 SGHDN and CDR2 FVKESK. CDR3 region: CASSQGGARGDEQFF. The CDR3 DNA reads as TGTGCCAGCAGCCAAGGTGGGGCGCGGGGGGATGAGCAGTTCTTC.

J is TRBJ2-1 and V is TRBV7-2, with a tentative D call TRBD2 (5 bases). Germline V gene data show CDR1 as SGHTA and CDR2 as FQGNSA. The CDR3 is made up of 14 amino acids. V was cut by 5 bases and J by 7 bases, with 15 bases left in between. The CDR3 DNA is TGTGCCAGCAGCCGGGTCTTTTCGGGGAATGAGCAGTTCTTC. Residues: CASSRVFSGNEQFF.

The chain carries TRBV4-3 and TRBJ2-5; 7 positions agree with TRBD2. The germline gives CDR1 LGHNA, CDR2 YSLEER. The CDR3 loop spans 17 amino acids. V shed 1 base and J 3 bases; nucleotides not matched to a gene: 11. The CDR3 spells CASSQGVAGVYKETQYF. The CDR3 DNA reads as TGCGCCAGCAGCCAAGGTGTGGCGGGGGTATATAAAGAGACCCAGTACTTC.

The J gene is TRBJ1-2, the V gene TRBV18; D is uncertain. Germline values: CDR1 KGHSH, CDR2 LQKENI. The length of the CDR3 is 14 residues. Trimming removed 3 bases at V and 0 bases at J, with 8 bases between. The CDR3 DNA reads TGTGCCAGCTCACCTACAGACACTAACTATGGCTACACCTTC. It translates to CASSPTDTNYGYTF.

The chain joins TRBV19 to TRBJ2-7, with D hard to call. Trimming took off 7 bases at V and 5 bases at J, with 15 bases between the two ends. CDR1 and CDR2 (germline): LNHDA, SQIVND (reference sequence). The CDR3 has 13 residues. CDR3 residues: CASNPGEDHEQYF. CDR3 bases: TGTGCCAGTAACCCGGGTGAAGACCACGAGCAGTACTTC.

The rearrangement joins TRBV5-1 to TRBJ2-5, with 7 bases lining up with TRBD2. Per germline, CDR1 SGHRS and CDR2 YFSETQ. The CDR3 runs 14 residues. The J segment lost 4 bases and the V segment lost 2 bases, leaving 5 bases of the junction unmatched. The CDR3 loop is CASSFRSGGETQYF. The CDR3 DNA is TGCGCCAGCAGCTTCCGGTCGGGGGGAGAGACCCAGTACTTC.

CDR3 in DNA: TGTGCCAGCAGCCCTCCCCCACGGGATACGCAGTATTTT. Translated, it gives CASSPPPRDTQYF. The V gene is TRBV7-2, the J gene TRBJ2-3, with unresolved D. The CDR3 is 13 residues long. Germline CDR1 reads SGHTA; CDR2 reads FQGNSA. V was cut by 5 bases and J by 6 bases, with 12 bases left in between.

This clone was counted at least ten times. The chain links TRBV19 to TRBJ2-6, with a weak D call TRBD1 (5 bases). The CDR3 contains 15 residues. V was clipped by 6 bases and J by 0 bases, with 9 bases between them. CDR1 is LNHDA and CDR2 is SQIVND in the germline V gene (reference sequence). The CDR3 nucleotides are TGTGCCAGTAGCCCGGACACCTCTGGGGCCAACGTCCTGACTTTC. This gives the protein CASSPDTSGANVLTF.

The J gene is TRBJ1-5, the V gene TRBV4-1, with 8 bases aligning to TRBD1. This CDR3 contains 17 residues. Losses at the gene ends were 2 bases for V and 0 bases for J; bases not matched to a gene: 6. Germline CDR1 and CDR2: MGHRA and YSYEKL. The CDR3 spells CASSQPYRGNSNQPQHF. CDR3 nucleotide sequence: TGCGCCAGCAGCCAACCCTACAGGGGGAATAGCAATCAGCCCCAGCATTTT.

This clone was observed once. The V and J genes are TRBV5-1 and TRBJ2-1; 13 nucleotides line up with TRBD2. V lost 3 bases to trimming and J lost 9 bases; unmatched junction nucleotides: 6. The CDR3 covers 15 residues. Germline V CDR1 and CDR2: SGHRS, YFSETQ. The chain's CDR3 is CASSSGLAGIGEQFF. CDR3 nucleotide sequence: TGCGCCAGCAGCTCGGGACTAGCGGGGATTGGTGAGCAGTTCTTC.

As regards this clone: The sample holds other DNA sequences that translate to the same CDR3. The V and J genes are TRBV29-1 and TRBJ1-2; the match to TRBD1 covers 7 bases. The germline V gene has CDR1 SQVTM and CDR2 ANQGSEA. The CDR3 sequence is 12 residues long. V dropped 4 bases and J dropped 4; count of bases not matched to a gene: 3. This CDR3 reads CSVAGTAYGYTF. Here the CDR3 DNA reads TGCAGCGTTGCCGGGACAGCCTATGGCTACACCTTC.

V is TRBV7-3 and J is TRBJ2-1; TRBD2 matches 9 bases. J lost 5 bases, V lost 5 bases, and 7 bases had no gene match. The CDR3 totals 15 residues. Germline lookup yields CDR1 SGHTA and CDR2 FQGTGA. The CDR3 bases are TGTGCCAGCAGCCCCCGTCTAGCGGGGCACAATGAGCAGTTCTTC. It specifies CASSPRLAGHNEQFF.

J is TRBJ1-2 and V is TRBV5-4; D call uncertain. Germline CDR1 SGHNT, CDR2 YYREEE (reference sequence). The V gene lost 3 bases and the J gene lost 7 bases, with 16 bases spanning the gap. This CDR3 has 14 residues. The CDR3 DNA reads as TGTGCCAGCAGCTGGAAAGACACGAATGGTGGCTACACCTTC. This encodes CASSWKDTNGGYTF. The variable domain in full, completed from reference TRBV5-4 and TRBJ1-2, reads ETGVTQSPTHLIKTRGQQVTLRCSSQSGHNTVSWYQQALGQGPQFIFQYYREEENGRGNFPPRFSGLQFPNYSSELNVNALELDDSALYLCASSWKDTNGGYTFGSGTRLTVV.

The chain couples TRBV5-1 to TRBJ2-2; 7 nucleotides agree with TRBD1. The CDR3 length is 16 residues. The V gene's germline CDR1 is SGHRS and CDR2 YFSETQ. V dropped 0 bases and J dropped 5; count of bases not matched to a gene: 7. The CDR3 spells CASSLGTGDLTGELFF. Written as DNA, the CDR3 is TGCGCCAGCAGCTTGGGCACAGGGGATTTGACCGGGGAGCTGTTTTTT.

V and J are TRBV6-5 and TRBJ1-2, with unresolved D. V lost 6 bases, J lost 2 bases, and 13 bases lay in between. The CDR3 has 14 amino acids. The germline V gene encodes CDR1 MNHEY and CDR2 SVGAGI. The CDR3 reads CASRPRLSNYGYTF. The DNA of the CDR3 is TGTGCCAGCAGGCCCAGGCTTTCGAACTATGGCTACACCTTC.

This clone was counted a single time. The chain is built from TRBV18 and TRBJ2-3; a weak D match, TRBD1 (6 bases). The CDR3 totals 15 residues. CDR1 KGHSH and CDR2 LQKENI come from the germline V gene. Trimming pared 4 bases from V and 7 bases from J, leaving 18 bases between. CDR3 bases: TGTGCCAGCTCACGATCCGGAGACAGGATTTATACGCAGTATTTT. Protein sequence: CASSRSGDRIYTQYF.

The CDR3 region is CASSPAGSNYGYTF. DNA for the CDR3: TGTGCCAGCTCACCAGCGGGGTCAAACTATGGCTACACCTTC. The chain employs TRBV18 and TRBJ1-2; D not resolved. Germline loops: CDR1 KGHSH, CDR2 LQKENI. CDR3 size: 14 residues. The V end was cut by 2 bases, the J end by 2 bases, with 9 bases between.

The rearrangement joins TRBV5-4 to TRBJ2-7, with TRBD1 identical over 7 bases. The CDR3 sequence is 13 residues long. Looked up from germline, CDR1 is SGHNT and CDR2 is YYREEE (reference sequence). V shed 2 bases and J 5 bases; nucleotides not matched to a gene: 4. The CDR3 reads CASSLSTGNEQYF. Written as DNA, the CDR3 is TGTGCCAGCAGCTTATCGACAGGGAACGAGCAGTACTTC.

This chain joins TRBV10-3 and TRBJ2-6; D gene ambiguous. V lost 4 bases to trimming and J lost 0 bases, with 22 bases between them. The germline gives CDR1 ENHRY, CDR2 SYGVKD. CDR3 size: 20 residues. The CDR3 protein is CAISVLAQEQTSSGANVLTF. Here the CDR3 DNA reads TGTGCCATCAGTGTTCTTGCCCAGGAACAGACGAGCTCTGGGGCCAACGTCCTGACTTTC.

This chain connects TRBV7-9 to TRBJ2-7; D is unresolved. In germline, CDR1 is SEHNR, CDR2 FQNEAQ (reference sequence). The CDR3 sequence is 14 residues long. Trimming pared 2 bases from V and 0 bases from J, leaving 8 bases between. DNA for the CDR3: TGTGCCAGCAGCTTACGCGGAAACTCCTACGAGCAGTACTTC. Translating it yields CASSLRGNSYEQYF. The whole variable domain, remainder taken from reference TRBV7-9 and TRBJ2-7, is DTGVSQNPRHKITKRGQNVTFRCDPISEHNRLYWYRQTLGQGPEFLTYFQNEAQLEKSRLLSDRFSAERPKGSFSTLEIQRTEQGDSAMYLCASSLRGNSYEQYFGPGTRLTVT.

Remarks on this clone: A read error may account for a junction end that differs from germline. This same CDR3 is encoded by further DNA sequences in the sample. The rearrangement uses TRBV4-1 and TRBJ1-2; 8 nucleotides match TRBD1. CDR3 length: 15 amino acids. The germline V gene encodes CDR1 MGHRA and CDR2 YSYEKL. In DNA, the CDR3 is TGCGCTAGCAGCCTCCTTGGACAGGGTAACTATGGCTACACCTTC. This codes for CASSLLGQGNYGYTF.

The chain employs TRBV5-1 and TRBJ2-7; 9 nucleotides line up with TRBD2. The V gene's germline CDR1 is SGHRS and CDR2 YFSETQ. The CDR3 is 14 residues long. V lost 4 bases, J lost 3 bases, and 5 bases stayed unmatched. The chain's CDR3 is CASSPGLAGYEQYF. The CDR3 nucleotides read TGCGCCAGCAGCCCGGGACTAGCCGGCTACGAGCAGTACTTC. The entire variable domain, with the rest obtained from reference TRBV5-1 and TRBJ2-7, is as follows: KAGVTQTPRYLIKTRGQQVTLSCSPISGHRSVSWYQQTPGQGLQFLFEYFSETQRNKGNFPGRFSGRQFSNSRSEMNVSTLELGDSALYLCASSPGLAGYEQYFGPGTRLTVT.

The CDR3 sequence: CASSQDARADYGYTF. CDR3 in DNA: TGCGCCAGCAGCCAAGATGCGAGGGCGGACTATGGCTACACCTTC. The V gene is TRBV4-1, the J gene TRBJ1-2; D is undetermined. Germline CDR1 reads MGHRA; CDR2 reads YSYEKL. This CDR3 is built from 15 residues. The ends were cut back, 0 bases at V and 3 bases at J, with 11 bases in the middle.